A selection of T cell receptor beta chains follows, all from one sample in a study of blood T cell repertoires in COVID-19. TCRdb's table, derived via immunoSEQ multiplex PCR, lists solely in-frame clones and lacks some. The sample includes roughly 250,000 clones, about 88% of them seen just once. Sequenced: peripheral blood. The receptors originated from a woman aged 40 to 55 who had recovered from COVID-19. Each CDR3 is given with its conserved first and last residue. The order of the fields is J gene, CDR3 length, clone size, D gene, V gene, CDR3 DNA, CDR3 protein. D genes are given only for firm matches. Clone size, where shown, is once, few, many, or a class for clones that have expanded.

TRBJ1-2	13	few	NA	TRBV5-8	TGTGCCAGCAGCTTCGGGGGGGCGAATGGCTACACCTTC	CASSFGGANGYTF
TRBJ1-1	17	NA	NA	TRBV4-3	TGCGCCAGCAGCCATGCATACAGGAGAAGTACGAACACTGAAGCTTTCTTT	CASSHAYRRSTNTEAFF
TRBJ2-7	14	few	NA	TRBV30	TGTGCCTGGAGTGTACAGGTCGGGTCCTACGAGCAGTACTTC	CAWSVQVGSYEQYF
TRBJ1-4	13	NA	NA	TRBV5-6	TGTGCCAGCAGTTATGGGCCCGGTGAAAAACTGTTTTTT	CASSYGPGEKLFF
TRBJ1-2	19	NA	TRBD1	TRBV27	TGTGCCAGCAGTTTATCTTATCTCCCGGGACAGGGTCTTGACTATGGCTACACCTTC	CASSLSYLPGQGLDYGYTF
TRBJ2-7	11	NA	NA	TRBV6-6	TGTGCCAGCAGTTACAGCGGGCCGCAGTACTTC	CASSYSGPQYF
TRBJ1-2	14	NA	TRBD1	TRBV5-1	TGCGCCAGCAGCTCCCAGGGGGGCAACTATGGCTACACCTTC	CASSSQGGNYGYTF
TRBJ1-2	12	NA	NA	TRBV24-1	TGTGCCACCAGCCAGGGAAACCATGGCTACACCTTC	CATSQGNHGYTF
TRBJ2-3	13	NA	NA	TRBV5-1	TGCGCCAGCAGCTTTGGGGGGAGAGATACGCAGTATTTT	CASSFGGRDTQYF
TRBJ2-2	15	NA	NA	TRBV18	TGTGCCAGCTCACCACTCCAGGGCCAAGCCGGGGAGCTGTTTTTT	CASSPLQGQAGELFF
TRBJ1-4	14	NA	NA	TRBV7-9	TGTGCCAGCAGCCAAGGACAGTTTAATGAAAAACTGTTTTTT	CASSQGQFNEKLFF
TRBJ2-2	16	few	NA	TRBV9	TGTGCCAGCAGCGTAGGAGCAGGGTCAAACACCGGGGAGCTGTTTTTT	CASSVGAGSNTGELFF
TRBJ1-5	16	NA	NA	TRBV15	TGTGCCACCAGCAACGGCGAGGCCCCGAACAATCAGCCCCAGCATTTT	CATSNGEAPNNQPQHF
TRBJ2-5	17	NA	TRBD2	TRBV7-9	TGTGCCAGCAGCTTAGGATCGACTAGCGGGGGCCTGGAGACCCAGTACTTC	CASSLGSTSGGLETQYF
TRBJ2-7	12	NA	NA	TRBV11-3	TGTGCCAGCAGCTTAGCAGGGGACGAGCAGTACTTC	CASSLAGDEQYF
TRBJ1-6	15	NA	TRBD1	TRBV2	TGTGCCAGCAGTAGGGCGGGACAGCCAAATTCACCCCTCCACTTT	CASSRAGQPNSPLHF
TRBJ2-3	16	NA	NA	TRBV28	TGTGCCAGCAGTTTACTAGGTGGTGATAGCACAGATACGCAGTATTTT	CASSLLGGDSTDTQYF
TRBJ2-3	12	once	NA	TRBV10-2	TGCGCCAGCAGTGGGGCCACAGATACGCAGTATTTT	CASSGATDTQYF
TRBJ1-4	16	NA	NA	TRBV5-1	TGCGCCAGCAGCTTGCTGGGGCCGGAATTTAATGAAAAACTGTTTTTT	CASSLLGPEFNEKLFF
TRBJ1-2	12	NA	NA	TRBV5-1	TGCGCCAGCAGCTTGGCAGGTGCTCGCTACACCTTC	CASSLAGARYTF
TRBJ2-1	16	NA	TRBD2	TRBV30	TGTGCCTGGAGTACCGGACTAGCGGGAGTAAGAAATGAGCAGTTCTTC	CAWSTGLAGVRNEQFF
TRBJ2-7	19	NA	NA	TRBV24-1	TGTGCCACCAGTGATTTGGAGGGGGGGGACAGGTATGATTCCTACGAGCAGTACTTC	CATSDLEGGDRYDSYEQYF
TRBJ2-3	14	NA	NA	TRBV6-5	TGTGCCAGCAGTTCCCTACAGGGCACAGATACGCAGTATTTT	CASSSLQGTDTQYF
TRBJ1-2	15	once	NA	TRBV27	TGTGCCAGCAACCCAACAGGGAGCTGGAGCTATGGCTACACCTTC	CASNPTGSWSYGYTF
TRBJ2-7	15	NA	TRBD2	TRBV7-2	TGTGCCAGCAGCTTAAGCGGGGACGGGATCTACGAGCAGTACTTC	CASSLSGDGIYEQYF
TRBJ2-1	17	NA	NA	TRBV28	TGTGCCAGCAGTTTATTCCGGGGGGCTGCCTTGGACAATGAGCAGTTCTTC	CASSLFRGAALDNEQFF
TRBJ2-7	14	once	TRBD2	TRBV5-4	TGTGCCAGCAGCTCTAGCGGGAGCCCCACCCTTGGGTACTTC	CASSSSGSPTLGYF
TRBJ2-1	15	NA	TRBD2	TRBV5-1	TGCGCCAGCAGCTTGGAACTAGCGGGGGGCCATGAGCAGTTCTTC	CASSLELAGGHEQFF
TRBJ2-2	16	NA	TRBD2	TRBV3-1/TRBV3-2	TGTGCCAGCAGCTTACAGACTAGCGGGAACACCGGGGAGCTGTTTTTT	CASSLQTSGNTGELFF
TRBJ1-3	14	NA	TRBD1	TRBV7-9	TGTGCCAGCAGCCGGAGGGGGCCGGGAAACACCATATATTTT	CASSRRGPGNTIYF
TRBJ1-3	15	few	TRBD1	TRBV5-1	TGCGCCAGCAGCACAACAGGGGTGGGTGGAAACACCATATATTTT	CASSTTGVGGNTIYF
TRBJ2-1	15	NA	TRBD1	TRBV18	TGTGCCAGCTCAGCCGGGACAGGCTCCTACAATGAGCAGTTCTTC	CASSAGTGSYNEQFF
TRBJ1-5	14	few	NA	TRBV5-4	TGTGCCAGCAGCTTGAGGGGAAGCAATCAGCCCCAGCATTTT	CASSLRGSNQPQHF
TRBJ1-3	14	once	NA	TRBV19	TGTGCCAGTAGTATTGGGGGGTCTGGAAACACCATATATTTT	CASSIGGSGNTIYF
TRBJ2-3	16	NA	NA	TRBV6-4	TGTGCCAGCAGTGACTCCTTGACCATTAGCTCCGATACGCAGTATTTT	CASSDSLTISSDTQYF
TRBJ2-3	15	NA	NA	TRBV18	TGTGCCAGCTGTCTTTTTCAGGGTAGCACAGATACGCAGTATTTT	CASCLFQGSTDTQYF
TRBJ2-4	17	NA	TRBD1	TRBV5-1	TGCGCCAGCAGCTTGGGGACAGGGTCTGGAGCCAAAAACATTCAGTACTTC	CASSLGTGSGAKNIQYF
TRBJ1-2	14	NA	TRBD1	TRBV28	TGTGCCAGCACCACGAGTACAGGGGCCTATGGCTACACCTTC	CASTTSTGAYGYTF
TRBJ2-1	18	NA	TRBD2	TRBV28	TGTGCCAGCAGTCCCCGACTAGCGGGGGGTAAGGGCTACAATGAGCAGTTCTTC	CASSPRLAGGKGYNEQFF
TRBJ2-3	15	once	TRBD2	TRBV19	TGTGCCAGTAGCATGCTAGCGGGAGGAGCAGATACGCAGTATTTT	CASSMLAGGADTQYF
TRBJ1-1	14	few	NA	TRBV19	TGTGCCAGTAGTATAGCAGGGGCGGAGGCTGAAGCTTTCTTT	CASSIAGAEAEAFF
TRBJ2-7	16	NA	TRBD2	TRBV5-1	TGCGCCAGCAGCTTGGCGCTAGCGGGAGTCTCCTACGAGCAGTACTTC	CASSLALAGVSYEQYF
TRBJ1-5	15	few	NA	TRBV28	TGTGCCAGCAGTTGGCGTCCCGGGGAAAATCAGCCCCAGCATTTT	CASSWRPGENQPQHF
TRBJ2-1	15	NA	NA	TRBV12-5	TGTGCTAGTGGTTTGGTTCAGGGTGGATACAATGAGCAGTTCTTC	CASGLVQGGYNEQFF
TRBJ1-5	17	NA	TRBD1	TRBV10-3	TGTGCCTCGAGTCGGACAGGGGATGTGGGGGGCAATCAGCCCCAGCATTTT	CASSRTGDVGGNQPQHF
TRBJ1-4	16	NA	TRBD1	TRBV7-2	TGTGCCAGCAGCTTAGGCCAGGGGGCCTCTAATGAAAAACTGTTTTTT	CASSLGQGASNEKLFF
TRBJ1-4	15	NA	TRBD1	TRBV2	TGTGCCAGCAGTTTCAGGACAGGGGCAAGTGAAAAACTGTTTTTT	CASSFRTGASEKLFF
TRBJ1-1	18	NA	NA	TRBV10-3	TGTGCCATCAGTGAGTCACATGGGGGGAGGGTTGCGGGCACTGAAGCTTTCTTT	CAISESHGGRVAGTEAFF
TRBJ1-5	13	few	TRBD1	TRBV10-1	TGCGCCAGAATGAAACAGGGGGATCAGCCCCAGCATTTT	CARMKQGDQPQHF
TRBJ1-3	14	NA	TRBD1	TRBV28	TGTGCCAGCACCGAGACAGGGATCGGAAACACCATATATTTT	CASTETGIGNTIYF